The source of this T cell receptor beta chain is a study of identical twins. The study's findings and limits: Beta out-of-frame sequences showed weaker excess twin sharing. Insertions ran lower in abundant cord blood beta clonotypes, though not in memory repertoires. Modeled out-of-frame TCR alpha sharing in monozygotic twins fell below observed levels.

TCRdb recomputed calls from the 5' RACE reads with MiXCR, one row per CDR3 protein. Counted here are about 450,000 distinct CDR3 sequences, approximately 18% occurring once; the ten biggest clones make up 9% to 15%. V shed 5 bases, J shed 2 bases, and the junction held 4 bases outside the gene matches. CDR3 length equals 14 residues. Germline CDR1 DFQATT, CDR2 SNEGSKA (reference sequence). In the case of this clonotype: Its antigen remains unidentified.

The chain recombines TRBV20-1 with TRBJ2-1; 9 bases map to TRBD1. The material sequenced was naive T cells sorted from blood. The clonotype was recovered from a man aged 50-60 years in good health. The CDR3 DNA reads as TGCAGTGCTCCGACAGGGGGAGCCTACAATGAGCAGTTCTTC. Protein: CSAPTGGAYNEQFF.